This T cell receptor (beta chain) emerged from a study of T cell responses to AZD1222 COVID-19 vaccine. Notes on the study in general: Among the donors, most were white British and more were female, and clonal diversity was possibly underestimated. Seropositive AZD1222 recipients at baseline numbered only 6 or 7. At 160-218 and 743-854, vaccine-associated CD4 TCRs were dominant, and they spanned spike.

Only in-frame clones appear in the TCRdb table, and some are missing; sequencing was by immunoSEQ multiplex PCR. Here the sample spans 180,000 or so clones, around 94% being singletons. V was trimmed by 3 bases and J by 8 bases, leaving 8 bases between them. The CDR3 is 12 residues long. In regard to this clone: No antigen is known for it.

The starting material was peripheral blood, obtained on day 0 of AZD1222 vaccination. This receptor was identified in an adult in good health. The chain employs TRBV12-3 or TRBV12-4 and TRBJ2-1; weak D call: TRBD1 (6 bases). In DNA form, the CDR3 reads TGTGCCAGCAGTTTTGGGGGCTATGAGCAGTTCTTC. It yields the protein CASSFGGYEQFF.